The 30 T cell receptor beta chains below all came from one sample that was sequenced in a study of blood T cell repertoires in COVID-19. Profiled with immunoSEQ multiplex PCR; TCRdb holds only in-frame clones, not every one. The data show about 180,000 clones, with roughly 84% seen just once and around 7% held by the top ten. The sequenced sample was peripheral blood. The receptor set was obtained from a woman in her 40s with COVID-19, enrolled during active disease.

CDR3 nucleotides: TGTGCCAGCAGTTACCTGGCAGCTGGGGCCAACGTCCTGACTTTC. Translated, it gives CASSYLAAGANVLTF. The chain couples TRBV6-5 to TRBJ2-6; D is uncertain. CDR3 length equals 15 residues. The germline V and J ends were trimmed by 2 bases and 2 bases, with 7 bases remaining between them. The V gene's germline CDR1 is MNHEY and CDR2 SVGAGI.

The V call is TRBV5-5, the J call TRBJ1-2; a weak D match, TRBD1 (5 bases). V dropped 0 bases and J dropped 3 bases, with 12 bases sitting between them. Germline V gene data show CDR1 as SGHKS and CDR2 as YYEKEE (reference sequence). CDR3 length: 15 residues. The CDR3 DNA reads as TGTGCCAGCAGCTTGGATGGGGGAGGGGACTATGGCTACACCTTC. It is translated as CASSLDGGGDYGYTF.

This chain links TRBV5-5 with TRBJ1-1; D not certain. The CDR3 length is 14 residues. V was cut by 4 bases and J by 4 bases, with 14 bases left in between. Germline CDR1 reads SGHKS; CDR2 reads YYEKEE (reference sequence). CDR3 bases: TGTGCCAGCAGCCTGATCGAGGGAGCCACTGAAGCTTTCTTT. This codes for CASSLIEGATEAFF.

This clone showed up just once. As DNA, the CDR3 is TGTGCCAGCAGTTTGCCGGGGGTAACCTACGAGCAGTACTTC. This gives the protein CASSLPGVTYEQYF. The chain carries TRBV28 and TRBJ2-7; TRBD2 is a possible D gene (6 bases). The CDR3 loop spans 14 amino acids. The ends were cut back, 3 bases at V and 2 bases at J, with 11 bases in the middle. CDR1 is MDHEN, CDR2 SYDVKM, per germline.

Only one count was recorded for this clone. V and J are TRBV28 and TRBJ1-5; D is unclear. Germline V gene sequence: CDR1 MDHEN, CDR2 SYDVKM. V gave up 5 bases and J gave up 5 bases, with 10 bases separating them. CDR3 length: 13 residues. The DNA of the CDR3 is TGTGCCAGCAGTAGAGCTCCTGATCAGCCCCAGCATTTT. It is translated as CASSRAPDQPQHF.

The chain has TRBV10-1 and TRBJ2-3, with 9 positions matching TRBD2. With 5 bases clipped from V and 4 bases from J, the junction kept 1 base outside the gene matches. This CDR3 is 13 amino acids long. Germline CDR1 and CDR2: WNHNN and SYGVQD (reference sequence). CDR3 protein: CASSIAGADTQYF. DNA for the CDR3: TGCGCCAGCAGTATAGCGGGGGCAGATACGCAGTATTTT.

This clone occurred once. The chain combines TRBV11-2 with TRBJ2-2; no clear D. Trimming cost V 3 bases and J 6 bases, with 11 bases left between them. From germline, CDR1 is SGHAT and CDR2 FQNNGV. This CDR3 is 14 amino acids long. CDR3 coding DNA: TGTGCCAGCAGCTTGGAGCGTGGGTCCGGGGAGCTGTTTTTT. As protein: CASSLERGSGELFF.

This clone has just one count. V and J are TRBV5-1 and TRBJ1-1; 8 bases line up with TRBD1. The germline V gene has CDR1 SGHRS and CDR2 YFSETQ. V shed 4 bases and J 2 bases; nucleotides not matched to a gene: 10. The CDR3 is made up of 16 amino acids. The CDR3 reads CASSPGGGQGNTEAFF. The CDR3 nucleotides read TGCGCCAGCAGCCCCGGGGGAGGACAGGGAAACACTGAAGCTTTCTTT.

The rearrangement uses TRBV28 and TRBJ1-5; tentative D call: TRBD1 (5 bases). The CDR3 spans 15 residues. Trimming cost V 5 bases and J 6 bases, with 17 bases left between them. Germline-derived CDR1 and CDR2 are MDHEN and SYDVKM. CDR3 in amino acids: CASSPNGGKSQPQHF. The DNA of the CDR3 is TGTGCCAGCAGTCCAAACGGGGGTAAGAGTCAGCCCCAGCATTTT.

V and J are TRBV5-1 and TRBJ2-3; a possible D gene is TRBD2 (6 bases). This CDR3 has 18 residues. Germline-derived CDR1 and CDR2 are SGHRS and YFSETQ. V dropped 4 bases and J dropped 0 bases, with 21 bases sitting between them. The CDR3 DNA sequence: TGCGCCAGCAGCCTAGGCGCCGGGAGCCTTTCTAGCACAGATACGCAGTATTTT. It specifies CASSLGAGSLSSTDTQYF.

A few counts support this clone. This rearrangement joins TRBV6-4 to TRBJ2-3; the D gene is possibly TRBD2 (7 bases). This CDR3 contains 14 residues. Germline CDR1 reads MRHNA; CDR2 reads SNTAGT. V lost 3 bases and J lost 4, with 11 bases in between. In nucleotides, the CDR3 is TGTGCCAGCAGTGAGGGGGAGGGGGCAGATACGCAGTATTTT. Translated: CASSEGEGADTQYF.

The V gene is TRBV5-1, the J gene TRBJ2-2; TRBD1 is a possible D gene (5 bases). Germline V lookup: CDR1 SGHRS, CDR2 YFSETQ. The CDR3 runs 13 residues. V dropped 4 bases and J dropped 5 bases, with 9 bases sitting between them. The CDR3 sequence is CASSVTVTGELFF. The CDR3 nucleotides are TGCGCCAGCAGCGTGACAGTTACCGGGGAGCTGTTTTTT.

The chain joins TRBV3-1 (or the pseudogene TRBV3-2) to TRBJ1-1; 10 bases are a match to TRBD1. Germline V gives CDR1 LGHDT, CDR2 YNNKEL (reference sequence). The V and J ends lost 4 bases and 3 bases, in that order; junction bases with no gene match: 5. This CDR3 has 15 amino acids. DNA for the CDR3: TGTGCCAGCAGCCCGGACAGGGGGGGGGACACTGAAGCTTTCTTT. Protein product: CASSPDRGGDTEAFF.

This chain joins TRBV10-1 and TRBJ1-1, with 7 bases aligning to TRBD1. CDR3 length equals 13 residues. Germline V gives CDR1 WNHNN, CDR2 SYGVQD (reference sequence). The junction had 3 bases not matched to a gene; V was cut back by 4 bases and J by 4 bases. The CDR3 DNA is TGCGCCAGCAGTGTCAGACAGGGCACTGAAGCTTTCTTT. It codes for CASSVRQGTEAFF.

V is TRBV24-1 and J is TRBJ2-6; a weak D match, TRBD1 (6 bases). Germline-derived CDR1 and CDR2 are KGHDR and SFDVKD. The CDR3 loop spans 16 amino acids. Trimming removed 4 bases at V and 1 base at J, with 10 bases between. The CDR3 DNA sequence: TGTGCCACCAGTGAGCCTACAGGGTCTGGGGCCAACGTCCTGACTTTC. Protein sequence: CATSEPTGSGANVLTF.

V gene TRBV5-1 combines with J gene TRBJ1-2; D is uncertain. The V end lost 3 bases, the J end lost 8 bases, and 20 bases lay between the germline ends. Germline V lookup: CDR1 SGHRS, CDR2 YFSETQ. CDR3 length: 15 residues. The CDR3 DNA follows: TGCGCCAGCAGCTCCTCCTCGGGGATCCGGGAAGGCTACACCTTC. Translated, it gives CASSSSSGIREGYTF.

The rearrangement links TRBV2 to TRBJ2-2, with D hard to call. Germline V gene lookup returns CDR1 SNHLY and CDR2 FYNNEI. V was cut by 7 bases and J by 6 bases, with 12 bases left in between. CDR3 length: 13 amino acids. CDR3: CASNPERPGELFF. CDR3 DNA sequence: TGTGCCAGCAATCCGGAGAGACCCGGGGAGCTGTTTTTT.

V usage is TRBV19 and J usage is TRBJ2-1, with 8 bases identical to TRBD2. Unmatched junction bases numbered 4, after V lost 6 bases and J lost 0 bases. There are 15 residues in the CDR3. Germline V gives CDR1 LNHDA, CDR2 SQIVND (reference sequence). CDR3 sequence (DNA): TGTGCCAGTAGGGAAGGGACTAGCTCCTACAATGAGCAGTTCTTC. It translates to CASREGTSSYNEQFF.

The gene calls are TRBV6-5 and TRBJ2-7; D remains unclear. V lost 8 bases and J 1 base, leaving 6 bases between the germline ends. Germline CDR1 MNHEY, CDR2 SVGAGI. The length of the CDR3 is 11 residues. The chain's CDR3 is CASGRSYEQYF. The CDR3 coding sequence is TGTGCCAGCGGCAGATCCTACGAGCAGTACTTC.

The chain carries TRBV11-3 and TRBJ1-1; D perhaps matches TRBD1 (5 bases). The V and J ends lost 0 bases and 3 bases respectively, with 11 bases between them. The germline V gene encodes CDR1 SGHNT and CDR2 YENEEA. The CDR3 totals 15 residues. The CDR3 region has the DNA TGTGCCAGCAGCTTAGACGGCAGGGTGCACACTGAAGCTTTCTTT. Translated, it gives CASSLDGRVHTEAFF.

There are a few counts of this clone. V gene TRBV7-8 combines with J gene TRBJ1-2; TRBD1 matches 10 bases. This CDR3 is built from 18 residues. V was clipped by 1 base and J by 4 bases; unmatched bases: 12. The V gene's germline CDR1 is SGHVS and CDR2 FQNEAQ. CDR3 sequence (DNA): TGTGCCAGCAGCTTAGTCACAGGGACAGGGGCCGCCTCCTATGGCTACACCTTC. Protein sequence: CASSLVTGTGAASYGYTF.

V gene TRBV7-8 combines with J gene TRBJ1-2, with D possibly TRBD1 on 5 matching bases. The CDR3 loop spans 13 amino acids. Trimming removed 8 bases at V and 8 bases at J, with 18 bases between. Germline V lookup: CDR1 SGHVS, CDR2 FQNEAQ. CDR3 loop: CASFLGPAGGYTF. As DNA, the CDR3 is TGTGCCAGCTTTCTTGGGCCTGCAGGGGGCTACACCTTC.

The chain is built from TRBV28 and TRBJ2-7, with a tentative D call TRBD2 (5 bases). The CDR3 sequence is 8 residues long. The germline CDR1 and CDR2 sequences are MDHEN and SYDVKM. Trimming removed 11 bases from V and 7 bases from J, with 6 bases in between. DNA for the CDR3: TGTGCCTCGGGGGAGCAGTACTTC. Translated, it gives CASGEQYF. Complete variable domain (other parts from reference TRBV28 and TRBJ2-7): DVKVTQSSRYLVKRTGEKVFLECVQDMDHENMFWYRQDPGLGLRLIYFSYDVKMKEKGDIPEGYSVSREKKERFSLILESASTNQTSMYLCASGEQYFGPGTRLTVT.

This clone was observed a handful of times. The V call is TRBV4-1, the J call TRBJ2-7; a possible D gene is TRBD2 (6 bases). Germline values: CDR1 MGHRA, CDR2 YSYEKL. Trimming stripped 4 bases from V and 4 bases from J, with 17 bases between. The CDR3 is made up of 15 amino acids. CDR3: CASSPNSGRGYEQYF. The CDR3 nucleotides read TGCGCCAGCAGCCCAAACTCCGGACGGGGGTACGAGCAGTACTTC.

The chain carries TRBV24-1 and TRBJ1-4; D may be TRBD1 (6 bases). The CDR3 sequence is 19 residues long. CDR1 and CDR2 from the germline V gene are KGHDR and SFDVKD. V dropped 4 bases and J dropped 7 bases, with 27 bases sitting between them. The CDR3 here is CATSEVRVQGGRRCEKLFF. The CDR3 nucleotides read TGTGCCACCAGTGAAGTGAGGGTACAGGGAGGGAGGCGGTGTGAAAAACTGTTTTTT.

The rearrangement links TRBV6-6 to TRBJ1-5, with D perhaps TRBD1 (6 bases). Germline V gene lookup returns CDR1 MNHNY and CDR2 SVGAGI (reference sequence). Trimming left V 8 bases short and J 3 bases short, with 17 bases between. The CDR3 spans 15 residues. The CDR3 sequence: CASGRSDSYNQPQHF. As DNA, the CDR3 is TGTGCCAGCGGTCGATCGGACAGCTACAATCAGCCCCAGCATTTT.

V gene TRBV13 combines with J gene TRBJ2-3, with TRBD2 matching 9 bases. Germline values: CDR1 PRHDT, CDR2 FYEKMQ (reference sequence). The V segment lost 6 bases and the J segment 1 base; nucleotides outside the gene matches: 2. The CDR3 runs 14 residues. In DNA, the CDR3 is TGTGCCAGCAGTTGGACTAGCGGCACAGATACGCAGTATTTT. As protein: CASSWTSGTDTQYF.

The chain couples TRBV6-5 to TRBJ1-1; no firm D call. CDR1 and CDR2 (germline): MNHEY, SVGAGI. The CDR3 consists of 15 residues. The V end was cut by 7 bases, the J end by 5 bases, with 20 bases between. Here the CDR3 reads CASTVKRQKGTEAFF. The CDR3 nucleotides are TGTGCCAGCACTGTGAAGAGGCAAAAAGGTACTGAAGCTTTCTTT.

The chain has TRBV28 and TRBJ2-1; D call uncertain. V gave up 4 bases and J gave up 4 bases, with 17 bases separating them. This CDR3 has 16 residues. Germline CDR1 MDHEN, CDR2 SYDVKM. The CDR3 is CASSSLRQALYNEQFF. DNA of the CDR3: TGTGCCAGCAGTTCACTCCGTCAGGCCCTATACAATGAGCAGTTCTTC.

The chain carries TRBV7-2 and TRBJ1-3, with D possibly TRBD1 on 5 matching bases. The CDR3 spans 16 residues. V lost 3 bases to trimming and J lost 0 bases, with 12 bases between them. Per germline, CDR1 SGHTA and CDR2 FQGNSA. The CDR3 spells CASSFGHLSSGNTIYF. The CDR3 nucleotides are TGTGCCAGCAGCTTCGGACACCTCAGCTCTGGAAACACCATATATTTT.